This T cell receptor beta chain appears in the sequencing data of a study of CD8 T cells in ankylosing spondylitis (dated by TCRdb to 2015 to 2018). Background for the entire study: T cell receptor beta repertoires were profiled in healthy donors and ankylosing spondylitis patients so that disease-linked TCR variants could be found. The full study cohort was made up of over 20 ankylosing spondylitis patients and over 90 healthy donors. Samples of peripheral blood were taken, and for ankylosing spondylitis patients, synovial fluid was collected as well.

V is cut by 6 bases and J by 6 bases, and the space between the germline ends is 9 bases. The CDR3 goes from the cysteine to the phenylalanine over 11 residues. Only the CDR3 DNA is retained, 33 bases long and in frame from the first base. What the work shows at the level of the full study, not this receptor alone: Some TCR beta motif variants had previously been reported in synovial fluid and blood of reactive arthritis patients, which suggested common disease-initiation mechanisms. A CD8+ phenotype was shown by the disease-linked clones, which were found at relatively low frequencies in peripheral blood. The disease-linked clones were reported as significantly enriched in matched synovial fluid samples from ankylosing spondylitis patients. A TCR beta motif of seven or eight highly homologous amino acid variants appeared characteristic of blood from ankylosing spondylitis patients.

These reads were obtained on an Illumina HiSeq 2500. Quantitative 5'-RACE with molecular barcodes was used to prepare TCR beta libraries. Per the source publication's procedure: A new computational method based on a probabilistic model of VDJ rearrangement was used to identify disease-linked TCR variants. TCRdb's own reprocessing of the public reads used fastp at Q25 and MiXCR and kept productive beta chains. Identical CDR3 proteins give one entry, which carries the most common genes and DNA. Here the V and J calls rest on TCRdb's processing, not on the authors' analysis. Counted in this sample were more than 300,000 distinct CDR3 sequences; roughly 11% of them appeared once. Of the sample, more than 7% falls within the top ten clones. This clonotype came up many times. The specificity of this receptor is unknown. Per-base quality was not reported, and no clone a single base away is much larger than it.

The source is a female donor with ankylosing spondylitis or in good health (not recorded which). The sequence is built from TRBV12-3 or TRBV12-4 and TRBJ2-7; the D gene lacks a confident call. The sequencing sample was made of blood, either unsorted or a sorted T cell fraction (not recorded which). The sequenced DNA: TGTGCCAGCAGGGGTACTCTCGAGCAGTACTTC. This yields the protein CASRGTLEQYF.